This T cell receptor (beta chain) was recovered during a study of OX40 agonist ivuxolimab in advanced cancers. For the wider study: Ivuxolimab, which targeted the costimulatory receptor OX40 (CD134), was an agonistic, fully human IgG2 monoclonal antibody. Partial responses occurred in three dose-escalation patients, of whom one had hepatocellular carcinoma and two had cutaneous melanoma. Among the roughly 54 dose-escalation patients, about 20 had hepatocellular carcinoma, roughly 15 melanoma, 9 renal cell carcinoma and 9 head and neck cancer. The dose-escalation cohort was around 84% male with a mean age of roughly 60 years, ranging from roughly 20 to 80. The paper describes the monotherapy dose-escalation part (N of about 52 patients) of the phase I trial of ivuxolimab. The point of sequencing TCRbeta in the periphery was to test whether ivuxolimab changed TCR sequence diversity and drove clonal T-cell expansion. Intravenous ivuxolimab was administered to patients every 2 weeks at six dose levels: 0.01, 0.1, 0.3, 1.5, 3 and 10 mg/kg. Prior anti-PD-1, anti-PD-L1 or anti-CTLA-4 therapy was permitted, and checkpoint inhibitors had been received by about two fifths of dose-escalation patients.

Per the germline V gene, MDHEN is the CDR1 and SYDVKM is the CDR2. The CDR3 sequence holds 13 residues, the cysteine and phenylalanine included. Kept here is only the CDR3 DNA, which spans 39 bases and is read in frame from base 1. A distance of 8 bases separates the germline ends of V and J, which lose 4 bases and 4 bases respectively. Genomic DNA was isolated from the sorted cells so that the TCRbeta CDR3 region could be sequenced. The immunoSEQ Assay was used to sequence the TCRbeta CDR3 regions. As stored in TCRdb, this immuneACCESS dataset retains in-frame rearrangements with V and J assigned. A fraction of the clones does not appear; measured against another copy, unresolved V genes explain less than half of the discrepancy, and the remainder lacks a known reason. This sample gives under 75,000 clones in total; roughly 85% of them show up just once. Roughly 0.75% of the sample goes to the ten largest clones.

Study-level results and caveats: The antigen specificity of the clonally expanded peripheral T cells was not determined. After ivuxolimab, expanded clones were on average more numerous among CD8+ T cells than among CD4+ T cells. Low levels of normalized T-cell clonal expansion were also seen in some nonresponding patients. At doses from 0.1 to 3.0 mg/kg, clonal expansion was seen in both CD4+ and CD8+ blood T cells between baseline and week 6. In the 0.1-3.0 mg/kg groups, partial responders had among the lowest normalized peripheral clonal expansion, particularly in CD8+ T cells.

Only a few counts were recorded for this clone. No cognate antigen has been identified for it. No much larger clone exists at a distance of one base, and base qualities are not known. Patients with a history of autoimmune disease or receiving systemic immunosuppression were excluded from the trial. Peripheral blood for TCR sequencing was collected from all dose cohorts at baseline, on cycle 4 day 1, and on cycle 7 day 1. The samples were taken from a phase I, first-in-human, multicenter, open-label dose-escalation trial of ivuxolimab. Adults with locally advanced or metastatic head and neck squamous cell, hepatocellular, melanoma or renal cell carcinoma were enrolled in the trial. Before TCR sequencing, CD4+ and CD8+ T cells were separately sorted from peripheral blood.

In this chain, TRBV28 is recombined with TRBJ1-5, with no confident D gene call. The TCR was taken from an adult with an advanced solid tumor such as melanoma, head and neck, liver or kidney cancer. Sequencing used CD4+ or CD8+ T cells sorted from blood, obtained in a trial of the OX40 agonist ivuxolimab. The nucleotide sequence is given as TGTGCCAGCAGTTGGGCACTTAATCAGCCCCAGCATTTT. Its product reads: CASSWALNQPQHF.